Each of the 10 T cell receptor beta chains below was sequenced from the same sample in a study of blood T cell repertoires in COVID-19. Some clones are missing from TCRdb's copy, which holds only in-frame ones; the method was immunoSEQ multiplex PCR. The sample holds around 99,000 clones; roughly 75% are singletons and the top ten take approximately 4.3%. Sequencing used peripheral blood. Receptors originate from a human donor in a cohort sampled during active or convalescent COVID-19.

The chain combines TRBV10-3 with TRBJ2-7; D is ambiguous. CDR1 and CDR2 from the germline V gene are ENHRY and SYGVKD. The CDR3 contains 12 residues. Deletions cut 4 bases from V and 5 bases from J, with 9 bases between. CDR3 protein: CAISAPGDEQYF. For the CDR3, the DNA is TGTGCCATCAGTGCCCCGGGTGACGAGCAGTACTTC.

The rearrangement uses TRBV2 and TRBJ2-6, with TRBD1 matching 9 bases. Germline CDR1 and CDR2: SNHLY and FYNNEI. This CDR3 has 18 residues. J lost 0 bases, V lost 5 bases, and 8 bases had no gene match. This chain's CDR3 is CASSRQGGKFSGANVLTF. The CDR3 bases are TGTGCCAGCAGTAGACAGGGGGGAAAATTCTCTGGGGCCAACGTCCTGACTTTC.

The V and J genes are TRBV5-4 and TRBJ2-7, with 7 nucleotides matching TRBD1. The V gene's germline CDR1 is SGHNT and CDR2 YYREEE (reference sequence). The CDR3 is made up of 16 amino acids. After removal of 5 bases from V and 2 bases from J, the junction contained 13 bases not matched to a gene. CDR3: CASSHAKGQSPYEQYF. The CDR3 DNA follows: TGTGCCAGCAGTCATGCAAAGGGACAGTCCCCCTACGAGCAGTACTTC.

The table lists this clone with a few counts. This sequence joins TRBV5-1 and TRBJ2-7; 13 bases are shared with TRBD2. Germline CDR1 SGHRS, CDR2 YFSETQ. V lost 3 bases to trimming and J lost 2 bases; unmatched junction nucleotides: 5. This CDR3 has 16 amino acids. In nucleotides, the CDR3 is TGCGCCAGCAGCTGGACTGGGACTAGCGGGGCCTACGAGCAGTACTTC. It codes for CASSWTGTSGAYEQYF.

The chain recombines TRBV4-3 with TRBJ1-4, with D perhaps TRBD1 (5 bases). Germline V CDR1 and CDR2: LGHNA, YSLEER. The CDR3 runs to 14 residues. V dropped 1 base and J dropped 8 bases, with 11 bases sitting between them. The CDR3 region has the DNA TGCGCCAGCAGCCAAGGTCAGGGTAACGAAAAACTGTTTTTT. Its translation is CASSQGQGNEKLFF.

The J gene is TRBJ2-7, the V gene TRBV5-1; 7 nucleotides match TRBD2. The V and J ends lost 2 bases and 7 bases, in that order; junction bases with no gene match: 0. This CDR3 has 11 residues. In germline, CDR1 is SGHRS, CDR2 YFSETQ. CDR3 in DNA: TGCGCCAGCAGCTTCGGGAGGGAGCAGTACTTC. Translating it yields CASSFGREQYF.

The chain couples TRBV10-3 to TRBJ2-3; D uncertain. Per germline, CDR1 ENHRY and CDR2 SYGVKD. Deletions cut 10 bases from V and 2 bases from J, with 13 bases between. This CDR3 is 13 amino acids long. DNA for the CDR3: TGTGCCACCAACTCGAAGAACACAGATACGCAGTATTTT. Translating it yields CATNSKNTDTQYF.

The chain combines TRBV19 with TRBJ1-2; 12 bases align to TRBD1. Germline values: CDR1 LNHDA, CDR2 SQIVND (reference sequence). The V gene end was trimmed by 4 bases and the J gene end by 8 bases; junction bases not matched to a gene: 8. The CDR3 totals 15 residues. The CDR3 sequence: CASSTYSGTGGGYTF. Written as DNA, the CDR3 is TGTGCCAGTAGTACCTATTCCGGGACAGGGGGCGGCTACACCTTC.

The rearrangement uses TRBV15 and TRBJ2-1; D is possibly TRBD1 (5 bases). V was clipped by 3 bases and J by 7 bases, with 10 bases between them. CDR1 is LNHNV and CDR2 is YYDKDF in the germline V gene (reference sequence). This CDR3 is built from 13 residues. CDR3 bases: TGTGCCACCAGCAGGACAGCTACGAATGAGCAGTTCTTC. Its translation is CATSRTATNEQFF. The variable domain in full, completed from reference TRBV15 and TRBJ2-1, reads DAMVIQNPRYQVTQFGKPVTLSCSQTLNHNVMYWYQQKSSQAPKLLFHYYDKDFNNEADTPDNFQSRRPNTSFCFLDIRSPGLGDTAMYLCATSRTATNEQFFGPGTRLTVL.

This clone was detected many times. Here the CDR3 reads CASSQDPSAWETQYF. DNA for the CDR3: TGCGCCAGCAGCCAAGATCCTAGCGCGTGGGAGACCCAGTACTTC. The V gene is TRBV4-1, the J gene TRBJ2-5; TRBD2 is a possible D gene (6 bases). Trimming pared 0 bases from V and 5 bases from J, leaving 13 bases between. The CDR3 is 15 residues long. From germline, CDR1 is MGHRA and CDR2 YSYEKL.